This T cell receptor beta chain is drawn from a study of immune cell composition in non-small cell lung cancer. Concerning this clone itself: Its antigen is currently unknown.

TCRdb's copy holds only in-frame clones and misses some; the assay was immunoSEQ multiplex PCR. This sample has roughly 3,000 clones; about two thirds occur once, and the top ten carry approximately 15%. Study-level points and caveats: Top 10 clone scores and clonality were higher in squamous than adenocarcinoma.

This CDR3 is built from 13 residues. V shed 6 bases and J 4 bases; nucleotides not matched to a gene: 3. Germline loops: CDR1 SNHLY, CDR2 FYNNEI. The sequenced material came from lung tumor tissue. This clonotype was sampled from a human donor with non-small cell lung cancer. The chain recombines TRBV2 with TRBJ2-5; TRBD1 matches 9 bases. The CDR3 region has the DNA TGTGCCAGCAGCTTGGGACAGGGAGAGACCCAGTACTTC. It codes for CASSLGQGETQYF.